What follows is one T cell receptor (beta chain) and its context. The PCR used 60 Vbeta and 13 Jbeta primers. Here immunoSEQ multiplex PCR was the method, and the copy in TCRdb shows in-frame clones only, minus some. The table records 150,000 to 200,000 clones, approximately 84% of them present only once. This sample is part of a study of cytomegalovirus exposure and HLA in healthy donors. Sequenced: PBMCs. The sequence derives from a girl between 5 and 17 years old in good health and CMV-seropositive.

CDR3 sequence reads: CASSFSDRVHGYTF. DNA for the CDR3: TGTGCCAGCAGTTTTTCGGACAGGGTACATGGCTACACCTTC. The V and J genes are TRBV6-6 and TRBJ1-2, with 8 bases fitting TRBD1. With 4 bases clipped from V and 6 bases from J, the junction kept 7 bases outside the gene matches. The CDR3 spans 14 residues. CDR1 and CDR2 from the germline V gene are MNHNY and SVGAGI (reference sequence).